The rows below give T cell receptor beta chains drawn from one sample of a study of cytomegalovirus exposure and HLA in healthy donors. Clones were sequenced by immunoSEQ multiplex PCR, and TCRdb holds only the in-frame ones, with some missing. This sample carries approximately 150,000 clones, about 76% of them seen once, and the ten largest clones take 2% to 3%. Sequenced input: PBMCs. These receptors all come from a woman aged 35 to 49 in good health and CMV-seropositive. CDR3s include the opening cysteine and the closing phenylalanine or tryptophan. The D gene is left open where the match is weak. Rows give clone size only sometimes, using once, few, many, or a class for an expanded clone.

j_call cdr3_length d_call v_call clone_size cdr3_aa cdr3_nt
TRBJ1-3 15 - TRBV13 - CASSLGASSGNTIYF TGTGCCAGCAGCTTAGGGGCTTCCTCTGGAAACACCATATATTTT
TRBJ2-4 15 TRBD2 TRBV5-1 - CASAPERGGRNIQYF TGCGCCAGCGCCCCGGAGCGGGGGGGACGGAACATTCAGTACTTC
TRBJ2-7 12 TRBD1 TRBV7-6 - CASSEAGGKQYF TGTGCCAGCAGCGAGGCAGGGGGCAAGCAGTACTTC
TRBJ2-7 20 - TRBV28 - CASSFLWARFPTTPTYEQYF TGTGCCAGCAGTTTTCTTTGGGCTCGATTTCCGACAACCCCCACCTACGAGCAGTACTTC
TRBJ1-6 15 - TRBV6-1 - CASGPVDRNNSPLHF TGTGCCAGCGGACCCGTCGACAGGAATAATTCACCCCTCCACTTT
TRBJ2-4 16 - TRBV6-6 - CASSPRQALAKNIQYF TGTGCCAGCAGCCCACGACAGGCTCTAGCCAAAAACATTCAGTACTTC
TRBJ1-2 14 - TRBV19 - CASSITRGSYGYTF TGTGCCAGTAGTATAACCCGCGGAAGCTATGGCTACACCTTC
TRBJ1-3 14 - TRBV7-2 - CASSLAYSGNTIYF TGTGCCAGCAGCTTAGCATACTCTGGAAACACCATATATTTT
TRBJ2-1 15 TRBD2 TRBV19 - CASSGVAGSYNEQFF TGTGCCAGTAGTGGCGTAGCGGGCTCCTACAATGAGCAGTTCTTC
TRBJ2-5 14 TRBD1 TRBV5-1 - CASRPTGGVETQYF TGCGCCAGCAGACCTACAGGGGGCGTAGAGACCCAGTACTTC
TRBJ2-7 19 TRBD2 TRBV7-8 - CASSLGGVGGRLFAYEQYF TGTGCCAGCAGCTTAGGGGGCGTGGGCGGGAGGTTGTTTGCCTACGAGCAGTACTTC
TRBJ2-7 15 TRBD2 TRBV27 few CASSSTSGSSYEQYF TGTGCCAGCAGTTCTACTAGCGGTAGCTCCTACGAGCAGTACTTC
TRBJ1-1 14 TRBD1 TRBV5-4 - CASSSGQGGLGAFF TGTGCCAGCAGCTCAGGACAGGGGGGACTTGGAGCTTTCTTT
TRBJ1-2 14 TRBD1 TRBV23-1 once CASSHRQGNYGYTF TGCGCCAGCAGTCACCGACAGGGTAACTATGGCTACACCTTC
TRBJ2-5 15 - TRBV4-3 - CASSQDRYGQETQYF TGCGCCAGCAGCCAAGATCGGTACGGTCAAGAGACCCAGTACTTC
TRBJ2-7 16 TRBD2 TRBV18 few CASSPPTTSGSYEQYF TGTGCCAGCTCACCACCGACGACTAGCGGCTCCTACGAGCAGTACTTC
TRBJ1-2 16 - TRBV2 - CASSEPDGASNYGYTF TGTGCCAGCAGTGAACCAGACGGAGCTTCTAACTATGGCTACACCTTC
TRBJ1-5 14 TRBD1 TRBV2 - CASNRDRMNQPQHF TGTGCCAGCAACAGGGACAGGATGAATCAGCCCCAGCATTTT
TRBJ2-7 16 - TRBV6-5 - CASSYGLVQGYYEQYF TGTGCCAGCAGTTACGGCCTGGTTCAGGGGTACTACGAGCAGTACTTC
TRBJ2-3 13 - TRBV5-1 - CASSLATPDTQYF TGCGCCAGCAGCTTGGCTACCCCCGATACGCAGTATTTT
TRBJ1-2 12 - TRBV5-1 - CASRRDTYGYTF TGCGCCAGCAGGAGGGACACCTATGGCTACACCTTC
TRBJ2-5 14 - TRBV11-3 - CASSLGGGGETQYF TGTGCCAGCAGCTTAGGGGGGGGCGGCGAGACCCAGTACTTC
TRBJ1-5 14 - TRBV9 - CASSGQEFGQPQHF TGTGCCAGCAGCGGACAGGAATTCGGGCAGCCCCAGCATTTT
TRBJ2-2 14 - TRBV6-1 - CASLKTGTTGELFF TGTGCCAGCCTGAAAACAGGGACCACCGGGGAGCTGTTTTTT
TRBJ2-5 18 - TRBV7-2 once CASSLGTPGFHYQETQYF TGTGCCAGCAGCTTAGGGACGCCGGGGTTCCATTACCAAGAGACCCAGTACTTC
TRBJ1-2 13 - TRBV7-9 - CASSSTVNYGYTF TGTGCCAGCAGCTCGACAGTCAACTATGGCTACACCTTC
TRBJ2-2 15 - TRBV28 few CASSPDSPGSGELFF TGTGCCAGCAGCCCGGACAGCCCGGGGAGCGGGGAGCTGTTTTTT
TRBJ1-2 14 - TRBV7-2 - CASSFTAQGYGYTF TGTGCCAGCAGCTTCACCGCCCAGGGTTATGGCTACACCTTC
TRBJ1-1 15 - TRBV4-1 few CASSKGQSRSTEAFF TGCGCCAGCAGCAAAGGACAGTCTAGGAGCACTGAAGCTTTCTTT
TRBJ2-5 15 TRBD2 TRBV5-6 - CASSLTSGLQETQYF TGTGCCAGCAGCCTGACTAGCGGGCTCCAAGAGACCCAGTACTTC
TRBJ1-5 15 - TRBV4-3 - CASSQDRFGNQPQHF TGCGCCAGCAGCCAAGATCGGTTCGGCAATCAGCCCCAGCATTTT
TRBJ2-7 16 - TRBV11-3 - CASSLIASGLAYEQYF TGTGCCAGCAGCTTAATTGCCAGCGGCCTCGCCTACGAGCAGTACTTC
TRBJ1-1 10 - TRBV7-9 - CSSSSIEAFF TGTTCCAGCAGCTCAATTGAAGCTTTCTTT
TRBJ1-4 13 TRBD1 TRBV7-2 few CASSGQGNEKLFF TGTGCCAGCAGCGGACAGGGGAACGAAAAACTGTTTTTT
TRBJ1-4 14 - TRBV5-1 - CASSEVGSGEKLFF TGCGCCAGCTCGGAGGTTGGATCTGGTGAAAAACTGTTTTTT
TRBJ2-7 16 TRBD1 TRBV30 - CAWSRSGTGGRKEQYF TGTGCCTGGAGCAGATCCGGGACAGGGGGAAGGAAAGAGCAGTACTTC
TRBJ2-1 21 TRBD2 TRBV27 - CASSPTPVGSGGSTGYNEQFF TGTGCCAGCAGTCCCACGCCAGTTGGTAGCGGGGGGAGTACGGGCTACAATGAGCAGTTCTTC